This TCR beta chain was captured in a study of blood T cell repertoires in COVID-19. Under the authors' procedure: Estimation of nucleated cell counts relied on the amplification of reference gene primers. Produced via immunoSEQ multiplex PCR; TCRdb's table is partial and in-frame only. The DNA was the basis for D and trimming; V, J and clone size are from that table. The table includes 260,000 or so clones, about nine tenths detected once. Germline values: CDR1 LNHDA, CDR2 SQIVND (reference sequence). The V end lost 3 bases, the J end lost 0 bases, and 8 bases lay between the germline ends. The CDR3 is 15 residues long. Across 20 to 25 US areas, participants ranged in age from 18 to 89 years. Which cohort a participant joined came from the clinical history participants gave.

Sequencing input: PBMCs or T cells enriched from blood (not recorded which). The clonotype originates from a man aged 18 to 29 who had recovered from COVID-19. V gene TRBV19 combines with J gene TRBJ1-4; D is unclear. DNA of the CDR3: TGTGCCAGTAGTATCGGGTCAGCAACTAATGAAAAACTGTTTTTT. This sequence encodes CASSIGSATNEKLFF.